These 23 T cell receptor beta chains originate from one sample sequenced in a study of T cells in Graves' hyperthyroidism and ophthalmopathy. Amplification of TCR beta CDR3 regions was performed using RNA transcripts as template. Initially, a first-round RT-PCR of the TCR CDR3 employed the HTBI primer set. TCRdb itself ran the multiplex PCR reads through MiXCR, one entry per CDR3 protein. The table lists around 600,000 distinct CDR3 sequences, roughly 15% of them singletons, with 9.5% to 15% in the top ten. Sequencing used blood. The receptors here all came from a woman in her forties or fifties with Graves' ophthalmopathy.

For this clonotype: Sequence at one end of the junction differs from germline and may be a read error. The V and J genes are TRBV28 and TRBJ1-1; D uncertain. This CDR3 is built from 17 residues. Germline CDR1 and CDR2: MDHEN and SYDVKM. Here the CDR3 reads CANSLGLSGSLNTEAFF. CDR3 sequence (DNA): TGTGCCAACAGTTTAGGTCTATCGGGCAGTCTGAACACTGAAGCTTTCTTT. The full variable domain, completed using reference TRBV28 and TRBJ1-1, is DVKVTQSSRYLVKRTGEKVFLECVQDMDHENMFWYRQDPGLGLRLIYFSYDVKMKEKGDIPEGYSVSREKKERFSLILESASTNQTSMYLCANSLGLSGSLNTEAFFGQGTRLTVV.

This clonotype was seen a few times. The chain is built from TRBV6-5 and TRBJ1-2; D might be TRBD1 (6 bases). CDR1 and CDR2 (germline): MNHEY, SVGAGI. The CDR3 sequence is 14 residues long. V dropped 2 bases and J dropped 5 bases, with 12 bases sitting between them. The CDR3 DNA reads TGTGCCAGCAGTTACGTTTCAGGGGCTTATGGCTACACCTTC. As protein: CASSYVSGAYGYTF.

This clonotype was seen many times. This chain joins TRBV30 and TRBJ1-1; 7 bases map to TRBD1. This CDR3 spans 13 amino acids. V was pared by 5 bases and J by 1 base, with 4 bases of the junction left unmatched. CDR1 GTSNPN and CDR2 SVGIG come from the germline V gene (reference sequence). CDR3 coding DNA: TGTGCCTGGGGGGACAGTCAGAACACTGAAGCTTTCTTT. This translates into CAWGDSQNTEAFF.

There are many counts of this clonotype. The rearrangement joins TRBV12-3 or TRBV12-4 to TRBJ2-7; D unresolved. This CDR3 contains 13 residues. Trimming left V 3 bases short and J 3 bases short, with 9 bases between. The CDR3 region is CASSLGINYEQYF. The CDR3 coding sequence is TGTGCCAGCAGTTTGGGTATCAACTACGAGCAGTACTTC.

This clonotype was observed at least ten times. CDR3 sequence reads: CASSPKTSYEQYF. In DNA form, the CDR3 reads TGTGCCAGCTCCCCGAAGACATCTTACGAGCAGTACTTC. V gene TRBV18 combines with J gene TRBJ2-7; no reliable D call. The CDR3 runs 13 residues. Trimming left V 6 bases short and J 4 bases short, with 13 bases between. Germline V lookup: CDR1 KGHSH, CDR2 LQKENI.

This clonotype was detected once. The chain has TRBV25-1 and TRBJ1-1; D perhaps matches TRBD1 (5 bases). V was trimmed by 5 bases and J by 5 bases, leaving 18 bases between them. Germline CDR1 reads MGHDK; CDR2 reads SYGVNS. This CDR3 is built from 15 residues. The CDR3 loop reads CASSSPWGGWTEAFF. In nucleotides, the CDR3 is TGTGCCAGCAGTAGTCCCTGGGGGGGTTGGACTGAAGCTTTCTTT.

The sample holds a few counts of this clonotype. J is TRBJ2-7 and V is TRBV19, with TRBD1 identical over 9 bases. Germline V CDR1 and CDR2: LNHDA, SQIVND (reference sequence). CDR3 length: 16 residues. The V gene end was trimmed by 1 base and the J gene end by 3 bases; junction bases not matched to a gene: 7. The DNA of the CDR3 is TGTGCCAGTAGTATAGTTCTGGGGACAGGGAACTACGAGCAGTACTTC. It codes for CASSIVLGTGNYEQYF.

This clonotype came up many times. The J gene is TRBJ2-1, the V gene TRBV13, with D perhaps TRBD2 (5 bases). CDR3 length: 15 residues. Germline loops: CDR1 PRHDT, CDR2 FYEKMQ (reference sequence). V was clipped by 6 bases and J by 4 bases, with 16 bases between them. The CDR3 protein is CASRFVGRQYNEQFF. CDR3 in DNA: TGTGCCAGCAGATTTGTGGGGAGACAATACAATGAGCAGTTCTTC.

This clonotype has ten or more counts. The chain combines TRBV12-3 or TRBV12-4 with TRBJ1-1; D call uncertain. The CDR3 extends over 14 amino acids. The ends were cut back, 6 bases at V and 3 bases at J, with 14 bases in the middle. CDR3 amino acids: CASRDSWVYTEAFF. The DNA of the CDR3 is TGTGCCAGCAGGGACTCTTGGGTTTACACTGAAGCTTTCTTT.

This clonotype was found many times. V usage is TRBV28 and J usage is TRBJ2-5; TRBD2 matches at 11 bases. After removal of 6 bases from V and 2 bases from J, the junction contained 8 bases not matched to a gene. Germline V gene sequence: CDR1 MDHEN, CDR2 SYDVKM. The CDR3 length is 16 residues. CDR3 coding DNA: TGTGCCAGCAGCTCCGGACTAGCGGGTGGACAAGAGACCCAGTACTTC. This codes for CASSSGLAGGQETQYF.

This clonotype has just a few counts. This rearrangement joins TRBV6-6 to TRBJ1-4; the match to TRBD1 covers 11 bases. V lost 2 bases to trimming and J lost 8 bases; unmatched junction nucleotides: 4. The CDR3 has 15 residues. Germline CDR1 is MNHNY and CDR2 is SVGAGI (reference sequence). CDR3 in DNA: TGTGCCAGCAGTTACGGACAGGGGGCAAGGGAAAAACTGTTTTTT. Amino acids: CASSYGQGAREKLFF.

The sample holds many counts of this clonotype. The chain carries TRBV11-2 and TRBJ2-7; TRBD2 matches at 9 bases. V shed 6 bases, J shed 0 bases, and the junction held 3 bases outside the gene matches. Germline values: CDR1 SGHAT, CDR2 FQNNGV. The CDR3 spans 14 residues. The DNA for the CDR3 is TGTGCCAGCAGAAATAGCGGGAGCTCCTACGAGCAGTACTTC. Translated: CASRNSGSSYEQYF.

This clonotype was counted ten times or more. CDR3 region: CATSEDGTGVLDTQYF. DNA for the CDR3: TGTGCCACCAGCGAAGACGGGACAGGGGTATTGGATACGCAGTATTTT. The chain employs TRBV24-1 and TRBJ2-3; 10 positions agree with TRBD1. The CDR3 is made up of 16 amino acids. The V gene end was trimmed by 7 bases and the J gene end by 6 bases; junction bases not matched to a gene: 12. The V gene's germline CDR1 is KGHDR and CDR2 SFDVKD.

To note about this clonotype: This may be a read error, as it is one base from a much larger clone. The V and J genes are TRBV27 and TRBJ2-1, with TRBD2 matching over 8 bases. The CDR3 has 16 residues. Germline CDR1 is MNHEY and CDR2 is SMNVEV (reference sequence). CDR3 protein: CAGSLISGGRFGEQFF. The CDR3 DNA reads as TGTGCCGGCAGTTTGATATCGGGCGGGAGGTTTGGTGAGCAGTTCTTC.

This clonotype was counted between two and nine times. The rearrangement links TRBV7-3 to TRBJ2-7; possible D gene TRBD2, 6 bases. With 3 bases removed from V and 6 bases from J, the gap between germline ends came to 12 bases. The CDR3 is 13 residues long. CDR1 is SGHTA and CDR2 is FQGTGA in the germline V gene. The CDR3 bases are TGTGCCAGCAGCTTTGGGCGGGACTTCGAGCAGTACTTC. It translates to CASSFGRDFEQYF.

This clonotype was detected only a few times. J is TRBJ1-2 and V is TRBV28; D call uncertain. CDR1 and CDR2 from the germline V gene are MDHEN and SYDVKM. The CDR3 is made up of 15 amino acids. Trimming cost V 2 bases and J 6 bases, with 16 bases left between them. In nucleotides, the CDR3 is TGTGCCAGCAGTTTAGTGGTCGAGCGAGGACATGGCTACACCTTC. It specifies CASSLVVERGHGYTF.

This clonotype was recorded at least ten times. The V call is TRBV20-1, the J call TRBJ2-3; TRBD2 matches at 8 bases. The CDR3 runs 15 residues. Germline CDR1 and CDR2: DFQATT and SNEGSKA (reference sequence). J was trimmed by 4 bases and V by 0 bases; bases with no gene match: 6. The CDR3 DNA reads as TGCAGTGCTAGAGAACCGACTAGCGCGCCAGATACGCAGTATTTT. Residues: CSAREPTSAPDTQYF.

This clonotype was picked up a small number of times. The rearrangement links TRBV20-1 to TRBJ2-7; TRBD2 aligns across 9 bases. The CDR3 is 12 residues long. Germline trimming cut 7 bases from V and 2 bases from J; bases unmatched to any gene: 3. Germline CDR1 and CDR2: DFQATT and SNEGSKA (reference sequence). The CDR3 DNA sequence: TGCAGTGGACTAGCGGAGACCTACGAGCAGTACTTC. Its protein is CSGLAETYEQYF.

This clonotype has at least ten counts. The chain joins TRBV7-3 to TRBJ2-7; weak D call: TRBD2 (6 bases). Germline assignment: CDR1 SGHTA and CDR2 FQGTGA. V lost 5 bases to trimming and J lost 3 bases, with 14 bases between them. The length of the CDR3 is 14 residues. The CDR3 here is CASSPTVGGYEQYF. As DNA, the CDR3 is TGTGCCAGCAGCCCGACGGTGGGGGGCTACGAGCAGTACTTC.

The table lists this clonotype with many counts. This chain joins TRBV18 and TRBJ2-3; 8 bases match TRBD2. J gave up 4 bases and V 1 base, and 7 bases lay outside the gene matches. CDR3 length: 16 residues. CDR1 is KGHSH and CDR2 is LQKENI in the germline V gene. CDR3 amino acids: CASSPRAGVGPDTQYF. In DNA, the CDR3 is TGTGCCAGCTCACCACGAGCGGGAGTGGGTCCAGATACGCAGTATTTT. Variable domain in full (rest from reference TRBV18 and TRBJ2-3): NAGVMQNPRHLVRRRGQEARLRCSPMKGHSHVYWYRQLPEEGLKFMVYLQKENIIDESGMPKERFSAEFPKEGPSILRIQQVVRGDSAAYFCASSPRAGVGPDTQYFGPGTRLTVL.

This clonotype was observed at least ten times. The chain links TRBV7-8 to TRBJ2-7; D not resolved. This CDR3 has 14 residues. V shed 2 bases and J shed 2 bases, with 10 bases lying between them. Germline V gene data show CDR1 as SGHVS and CDR2 as FQNEAQ. CDR3 amino acids: CASSLRFGPYEQYF. In DNA form, the CDR3 reads TGTGCCAGCAGCTTACGATTCGGTCCCTACGAGCAGTACTTC.

This clonotype has ten or more counts. The J gene is TRBJ2-4, the V gene TRBV18, with unresolved D. The CDR3 totals 15 residues. CDR1 KGHSH and CDR2 LQKENI come from the germline V gene. V shed 4 bases and J shed 0 bases, with 10 bases lying between them. CDR3 sequence: CASSQDGLAKNIQYF. The CDR3 nucleotides read TGTGCCAGCTCACAGGACGGTTTAGCCAAAAACATTCAGTACTTC.

This clonotype has a handful of counts. This chain links TRBV3-1 with TRBJ2-3, with 12 bases lining up with TRBD2. J gave up 0 bases and V 2 bases, and 9 bases lay outside the gene matches. The CDR3 is 19 amino acids. The germline V gene encodes CDR1 LGHDT and CDR2 YNNKEL (reference sequence). CDR3 DNA: TGTGCCAGCAGCCAAACTAGCGGGAGGCTCCTGGGGAGCACAGATACGCAGTATTTT. Translating it yields CASSQTSGRLLGSTDTQYF.